The 16 T cell receptor beta chains given below trace back to one sample, sequenced in a study of Ad26.COV2.S vaccination and SARS-CoV-2 variants (dated by TCRdb to about 2021). Libraries were built with the immunoSEQ multiplex PCR assay. The immuneACCESS repertoire file appears here via TCRdb, limited to in-frame rearrangements. These files lack a portion of the clones; in checked studies, under half of the deficit traces to unresolved V genes, and the cause of the others is not known. Here the sample has a few hundred thousand clones; more than 75% occur a single time. The top ten clonotypes cover about 3.5% of the sample. In the paper's terms, the treatment or condition label means: around 19 received Ad26.COV2.S at low or high dose, single or two shots; 5 received placebo; per-sample allocation not given. For vaccine and placebo recipients, the sequenced repertoires came from samples collected on day 63 after the first injection.

The sequenced sample was peripheral blood, obtained in a trial of Ad26.COV2.S vaccine versus placebo. Receptors were obtained from a person aged 18-65 years who received the Ad26.COV2.S COVID-19 vaccine or a placebo.

This sequence joins TRBV4-1 and TRBJ1-1; 7 positions agree with TRBD1. J was trimmed by 3 bases and V by 0 bases; bases with no gene match: 13. The CDR3 extends over 18 amino acids. Germline V gives CDR1 MGHRA, CDR2 YSYEKL. The CDR3 nucleotides read TGCGCCAGCAGCCAAGACACGCCTGGTGGCAGGGGGTACACTGAAGCTTTCTTT. Translation gives CASSQDTPGGRGYTEAFF.

The gene calls are TRBV10-1 and TRBJ1-4; D may be TRBD1 (6 bases). The germline gives CDR1 WNHNN, CDR2 SYGVQD (reference sequence). CDR3 size: 17 residues. Trimming took 5 bases from V and 3 from J, leaving 19 bases between them. The CDR3 sequence is CASSPGGRRSANEKLFF. CDR3 DNA: TGCGCCAGCAGTCCCGGGGGGCGACGATCGGCTAATGAAAAACTGTTTTTT.

The V call is TRBV27, the J call TRBJ2-7; 7 bases align to TRBD1. The CDR3 consists of 15 residues. The germline CDR1 and CDR2 sequences are MNHEY and SMNVEV (reference sequence). V gave up 5 bases and J gave up 3 bases; unmatched junction bases: 10. CDR3 residues: CASSHNRDRDYEQYF. In nucleotides, the CDR3 is TGTGCCAGCAGTCACAACCGGGACAGAGACTACGAGCAGTACTTC.

This clone was counted a single time. This chain links TRBV27 with TRBJ1-6, with D perhaps TRBD1 (5 bases). Trimming shortened V by 1 base and J by 6 bases, and 13 bases separated the two germline ends. CDR1 MNHEY and CDR2 SMNVEV come from the germline V gene (reference sequence). The CDR3 loop spans 16 amino acids. CDR3 nucleotides: TGTGCCAGCAGTTTATTACGGGGACTGCTTAATTCACCCCTCCACTTT. Its translation is CASSLLRGLLNSPLHF.

The V call is TRBV5-1, the J call TRBJ1-4; D gene ambiguous. The ends were cut back, 2 bases at V and 3 bases at J, with 14 bases in the middle. CDR1 is SGHRS, CDR2 YFSETQ, per germline. There are 16 residues in the CDR3. The CDR3 region is CASSLAGNAANEKLFF. CDR3 in DNA: TGCGCCAGCAGCTTAGCCGGGAATGCGGCTAATGAAAAACTGTTTTTT.

The chain employs TRBV10-2 and TRBJ2-3; TRBD2 agrees at 15 bases. Per the germline V gene, CDR1 is WSHSY and CDR2 is SAAADI. V lost 6 bases, J lost 0 bases, and 10 bases stayed unmatched. There are 19 residues in the CDR3. As DNA, the CDR3 is TGCGCCAGCAGCGAGGGACTAGCGGGAGGATACCCTAGCACAGATACGCAGTATTTT. Translation gives CASSEGLAGGYPSTDTQYF.

V and J are TRBV3-1 (or the pseudogene TRBV3-2) and TRBJ2-1; TRBD2 agrees at 7 bases. This CDR3 spans 15 amino acids. Germline CDR1 is LGHDT and CDR2 is YNNKEL (reference sequence). The trim removed 2 bases at V and 0 bases at J, leaving 1 base unmatched. CDR3: CASSQTSDSYNEQFF. CDR3 in DNA: TGTGCCAGCAGCCAAACTAGCGACTCCTACAATGAGCAGTTCTTC.

The rearrangement uses TRBV18 and TRBJ2-7; TRBD2 matches 10 bases. There are 17 residues in the CDR3. Germline CDR1 and CDR2: KGHSH and LQKENI. The ends lost 5 bases at V and 4 bases at J; junction bases unmatched: 14. CDR3 loop: CASSSHPLAGATYEQYF. As DNA, the CDR3 is TGTGCCAGCTCATCACATCCGCTAGCGGGAGCCACATACGAGCAGTACTTC. The full variable domain, rest sourced from reference TRBV18 and TRBJ2-7, is NAGVMQNPRHLVRRRGQEARLRCSPMKGHSHVYWYRQLPEEGLKFMVYLQKENIIDESGMPKERFSAEFPKEGPSILRIQQVVRGDSAAYFCASSSHPLAGATYEQYFGPGTRLTVT.

This clone was counted between two and nine times. The CDR3 DNA reads as TGTGCCAGCAGTACTAGCGGGGGGGTTACTAGCACAGATACGCAGTATTTT. It encodes CASSTSGGVTSTDTQYF. The chain links TRBV2 to TRBJ2-3; 13 bases line up with TRBD2. CDR1 is SNHLY and CDR2 is FYNNEI in the germline V gene. The CDR3 runs 17 residues. Trimming cost V 5 bases and J 0 bases; bases outside gene matches: 5. The full variable domain, in which reference TRBV2 and TRBJ2-3 provide the parts outside the CDR3, is EPEVTQTPSHQVTQMGQEVILRCVPISNHLYFYWYRQILGQKVEFLVSFYNNEISEKSEIFDDQFSVERPDGSNFTLKIRSTKLEDSAMYFCASSTSGGVTSTDTQYFGPGTRLTVL.

The J gene is TRBJ2-1, the V gene TRBV7-9, with a possible D match to TRBD2 (6 bases). The CDR3 runs 12 residues. Per the germline V gene, CDR1 is SEHNR and CDR2 is FQNEAQ (reference sequence). Trimming shortened V by 3 bases and J by 7 bases, and 7 bases separated the two germline ends. This CDR3 is CASSFRGNEQFF. CDR3 DNA sequence: TGTGCCAGCAGCTTCCGGGGGAATGAGCAGTTCTTC. The variable domain in full, with the rest retrieved from reference TRBV7-9 and TRBJ2-1, is DTGVSQNPRHKITKRGQNVTFRCDPISEHNRLYWYRQTLGQGPEFLTYFQNEAQLEKSRLLSDRFSAERPKGSFSTLEIQRTEQGDSAMYLCASSFRGNEQFFGPGTRLTVL.

The genes are TRBV13 and TRBJ2-1; 7 bases line up with TRBD1. This CDR3 has 19 amino acids. From germline, CDR1 is PRHDT and CDR2 FYEKMQ (reference sequence). J lost 4 bases, V lost 3 bases, and 18 bases had no gene match. CDR3 bases: TGTGCCAGCAGCTTGGACGGGCGGCCTGGGACAGCATTATACAATGAGCAGTTCTTC. This codes for CASSLDGRPGTALYNEQFF.

V usage is TRBV9 and J usage is TRBJ2-2, with a possible D match to TRBD2 (5 bases). Trimming removed 0 bases at V and 5 bases at J, with 8 bases between. CDR1 and CDR2 from the germline V gene are SGDLS and YYNGEE. This CDR3 is built from 14 residues. In nucleotides, the CDR3 is TGTGCCAGCAGCGTAGCTAGGAGGACCGGGGAGCTGTTTTTT. Protein product: CASSVARRTGELFF.

In the case of this clone: This sample also contains other DNA sequences that code for the same CDR3. The gene calls are TRBV5-1 and TRBJ2-7, with 11 bases aligning to TRBD1. V shed 2 bases, J shed 3 bases, and the junction held 1 base outside the gene matches. Germline assignment: CDR1 SGHRS and CDR2 YFSETQ. The CDR3 length is 14 residues. CDR3 residues: CASSLGTGGYEQYF. The CDR3 DNA is TGCGCCAGCAGCTTAGGGACAGGGGGCTACGAGCAGTACTTC. The full variable domain, with the rest looked up from reference TRBV5-1 and TRBJ2-7, is KAGVTQTPRYLIKTRGQQVTLSCSPISGHRSVSWYQQTPGQGLQFLFEYFSETQRNKGNFPGRFSGRQFSNSRSEMNVSTLELGDSALYLCASSLGTGGYEQYFGPGTRLTVT.

J is TRBJ2-7 and V is TRBV18, with D unclear. The CDR3 spans 11 residues. The V end was cut by 5 bases, the J end by 7 bases, with 9 bases between. Germline V gene data show CDR1 as KGHSH and CDR2 as LQKENI. CDR3 sequence (DNA): TGTGCCAGCTCAACCGCCTTGGAGCAGTACTTC. Amino acid sequence: CASSTALEQYF.

The chain uses TRBV11-3 and TRBJ2-1; D unresolved. V lost 5 bases, J lost 2 bases, and 10 bases lay in between. This CDR3 spans 14 amino acids. In germline, CDR1 is SGHNT, CDR2 YENEEA. DNA for the CDR3: TGTGCCAGCAGCCTTAGGCCCCCCTACAATGAGCAGTTCTTC. This encodes CASSLRPPYNEQFF. Together with reference TRBV11-3 and TRBJ2-1, the CDR3 gives the full variable domain: EAGVVQSPRYKIIEKKQPVAFWCNPISGHNTLYWYLQNLGQGPELLIRYENEEAVDDSQLPKDRFSAERLKGVDSTLKIQPAELGDSAVYLCASSLRPPYNEQFFGPGTRLTVL.

The chain links TRBV19 to TRBJ2-5, with TRBD1 matching over 7 bases. Trimming removed 2 bases from V and 5 bases from J; junction bases left unmatched: 8. In germline, CDR1 is LNHDA, CDR2 SQIVND (reference sequence). This CDR3 region has 15 residues. The CDR3: CASSITDRVGETQYF. CDR3 nucleotides: TGTGCCAGTAGTATAACAGACAGGGTGGGGGAGACCCAGTACTTC.